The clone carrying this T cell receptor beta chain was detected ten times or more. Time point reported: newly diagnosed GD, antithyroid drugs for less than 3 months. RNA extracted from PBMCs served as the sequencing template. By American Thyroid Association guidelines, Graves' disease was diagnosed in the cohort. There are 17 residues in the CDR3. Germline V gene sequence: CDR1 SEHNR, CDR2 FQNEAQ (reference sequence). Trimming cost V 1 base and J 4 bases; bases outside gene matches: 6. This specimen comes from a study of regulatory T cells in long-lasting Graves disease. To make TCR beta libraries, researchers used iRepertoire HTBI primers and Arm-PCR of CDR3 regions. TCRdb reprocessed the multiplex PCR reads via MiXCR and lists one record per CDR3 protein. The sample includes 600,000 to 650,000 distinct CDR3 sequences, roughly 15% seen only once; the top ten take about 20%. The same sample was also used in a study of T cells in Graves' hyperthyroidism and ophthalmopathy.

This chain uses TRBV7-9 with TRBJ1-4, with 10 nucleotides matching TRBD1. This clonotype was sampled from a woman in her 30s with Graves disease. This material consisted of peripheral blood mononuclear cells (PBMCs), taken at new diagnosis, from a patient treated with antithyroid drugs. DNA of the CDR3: TGTGCCAGCAGCTTAGGACAGGGGGCTCTATTTAATGAAAAACTGTTTTTT. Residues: CASSLGQGALFNEKLFF.